Detailed here is one T cell receptor (beta chain). Data came from immunoSEQ multiplex PCR; TCRdb stores just in-frame clones and leaves some out. The table lists under 150,000 clones, roughly 79% of them singletons. The V segment lost 1 base and the J segment 5 bases; nucleotides outside the gene matches: 8. Per germline, CDR1 SGHDT and CDR2 YYEEEE. CDR3 length: 17 residues. This record comes from a study of blood T cell repertoires in COVID-19. Turning to the study itself: Acute-phase and convalescent COVID-19 samples originated in the United States, Italy and Spain. T cells, B-cell-depleted T cells, or PBMCs supplied cDNA or gDNA.

The sample was peripheral blood. The V call is TRBV5-6, the J call TRBJ2-5, with TRBD2 matching 13 bases. The receptor was derived from a man aged 50 to 60 with active or convalescent COVID-19. DNA for the CDR3: TGTGCCAGCAGCTTGTCACTAGCGGGAGGGCCTCAGGAGACCCAGTACTTC. This sequence encodes CASSLSLAGGPQETQYF. Full variable domain (remainder filled in from reference TRBV5-6 and TRBJ2-5): DAGVTQSPTHLIKTRGQQVTLRCSPKSGHDTVSWYQQALGQGPQFIFQYYEEEERQRGNFPDRFSGHQFPNYSSELNVNALLLGDSALYLCASSLSLAGGPQETQYFGPGTRLLVL.